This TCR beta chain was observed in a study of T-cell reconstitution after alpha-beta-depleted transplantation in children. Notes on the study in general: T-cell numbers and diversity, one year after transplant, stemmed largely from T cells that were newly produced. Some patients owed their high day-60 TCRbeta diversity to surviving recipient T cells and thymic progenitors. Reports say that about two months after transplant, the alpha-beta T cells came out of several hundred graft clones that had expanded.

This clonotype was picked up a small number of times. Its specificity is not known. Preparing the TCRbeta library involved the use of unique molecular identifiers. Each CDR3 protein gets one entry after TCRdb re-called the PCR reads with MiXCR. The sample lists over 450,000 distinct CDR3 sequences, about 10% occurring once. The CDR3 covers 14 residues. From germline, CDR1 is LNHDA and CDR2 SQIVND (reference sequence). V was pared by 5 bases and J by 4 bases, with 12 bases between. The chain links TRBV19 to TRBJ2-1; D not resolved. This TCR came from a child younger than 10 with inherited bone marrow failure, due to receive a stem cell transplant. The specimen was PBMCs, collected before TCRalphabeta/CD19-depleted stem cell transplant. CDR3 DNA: TGTGCCAGTAGTGTCACCCGGAGTTACAATGAGCAGTTCTTC. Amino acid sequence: CASSVTRSYNEQFF.